The TCR beta chain described here comes from a study of shared clonotypes between healthy human individuals. Execution of the assay was at deep level. Genomic DNA per cell subset filled all wells of several immunoSEQ plates. The repertoire was sequenced with immunoSEQ multiplex PCR; TCRdb's copy has only in-frame clones and lacks some. The data hold a few hundred thousand clones, with approximately 97% observed a single time. There are 14 residues in the CDR3. V lost 1 base to trimming and J lost 2 bases, with 9 bases between them. CDR1 and CDR2 from the germline V gene are MDHEN and SYDVKM. With regard to this clone: The antigen is undetermined.

In the CD4+ fraction, cells were divided into CD45RA+ naive and CD45RA-negative memory subsets. General study points: Relative to clonotypes present in all four donors, those not shared had lower generation probabilities.

This TCR was sampled from a woman in her 30s in good health. Sample: naive CD4+ T cells sorted from blood. Subset indicated: CD45RA+ positively selected. The chain uses TRBV28 and TRBJ2-7, with unresolved D. In nucleotides, the CDR3 is TGTGCCAGCAGTTTATACAACAGCCCCTACGAGCAGTACTTC. It translates to CASSLYNSPYEQYF.